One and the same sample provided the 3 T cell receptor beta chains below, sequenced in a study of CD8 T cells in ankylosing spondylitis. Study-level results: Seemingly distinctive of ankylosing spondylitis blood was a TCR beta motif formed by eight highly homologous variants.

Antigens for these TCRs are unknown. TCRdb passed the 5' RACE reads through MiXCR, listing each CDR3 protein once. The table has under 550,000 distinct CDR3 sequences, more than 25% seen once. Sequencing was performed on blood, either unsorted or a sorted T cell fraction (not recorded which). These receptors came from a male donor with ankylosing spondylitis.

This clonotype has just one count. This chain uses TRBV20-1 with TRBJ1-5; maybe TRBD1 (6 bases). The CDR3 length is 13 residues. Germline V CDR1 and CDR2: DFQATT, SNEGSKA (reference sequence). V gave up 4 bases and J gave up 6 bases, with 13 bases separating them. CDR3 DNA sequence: TGCAGTGCTAAACAGGGTGCAGGTCAGCCCCAGCATTTT. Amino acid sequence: CSAKQGAGQPQHF.

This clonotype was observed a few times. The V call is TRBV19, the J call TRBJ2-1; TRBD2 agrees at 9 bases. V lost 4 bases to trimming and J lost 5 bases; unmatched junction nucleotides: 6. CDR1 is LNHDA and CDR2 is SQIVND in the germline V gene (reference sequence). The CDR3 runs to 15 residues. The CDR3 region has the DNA TGTGCCAGTAGTAGCGGGAGGGCCGAAAACAATGAGCAGTTCTTC. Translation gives CASSSGRAENNEQFF.

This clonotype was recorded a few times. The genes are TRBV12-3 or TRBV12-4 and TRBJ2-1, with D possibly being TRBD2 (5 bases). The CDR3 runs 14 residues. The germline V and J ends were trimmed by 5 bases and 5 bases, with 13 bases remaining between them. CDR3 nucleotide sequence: TGTGCCAGCAGTCAGCGGAGACGAAACAATGAGCAGTTCTTC. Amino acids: CASSQRRRNNEQFF.